One sample yielded the 5 T cell receptor beta chains listed below, sequenced in a study of blood T cell repertoires in COVID-19. TCRdb's table, derived via immunoSEQ multiplex PCR, lists solely in-frame clones and lacks some. The data show around 80,000 clones, with roughly 80% seen just once and roughly 14% held by the top ten. The sample was peripheral blood. Source of these receptors: a human donor in a cohort sampled during active COVID-19.

This clone has only one observation. This chain uses TRBV24-1 with TRBJ2-3; tentatively, D is TRBD1 (6 bases). Germline V gene sequence: CDR1 KGHDR, CDR2 SFDVKD. The CDR3 runs 16 residues. The ends were cut back, 0 bases at V and 8 bases at J, with 17 bases in the middle. The CDR3 reads CATSDLRGTSGGTQYF. CDR3 DNA sequence: TGTGCCACCAGTGATTTGAGGGGGACAAGTGGGGGTACGCAGTATTTT.

J is TRBJ1-1 and V is TRBV12-3 or TRBV12-4, with D unresolved. V dropped 4 bases and J dropped 3 bases, with 9 bases sitting between them. This CDR3 comprises 13 residues. In nucleotides, the CDR3 is TGTGCCAGCAGTTATAAGGGAGACACTGAAGCTTTCTTT. It specifies CASSYKGDTEAFF.

J is TRBJ2-7 and V is TRBV19; 9 nucleotides line up with TRBD2. Per germline, CDR1 LNHDA and CDR2 SQIVND (reference sequence). V lost 1 base to trimming and J lost 7 bases; unmatched junction nucleotides: 8. CDR3 length: 15 amino acids. The CDR3 bases are TGTGCCAGTAGTATAGGACTAGCGGTGATCGGGGAGCAGTACTTC. Amino acids: CASSIGLAVIGEQYF.

This chain connects TRBV27 to TRBJ1-1, with 8 bases fitting TRBD1. This CDR3 comprises 15 residues. In germline, CDR1 is MNHEY, CDR2 SMNVEV (reference sequence). J lost 6 bases, V lost 4 bases, and 10 bases had no gene match. The CDR3 DNA is TGTGCCAGCAGTTATTCGGACAGGGCGTACGCTGAAGCTTTCTTT. Translation gives CASSYSDRAYAEAFF.

This clone was seen a few times. The V call is TRBV6-1, the J call TRBJ2-2, with 10 nucleotides matching TRBD2. The CDR3 runs to 17 residues. CDR1 MNHNS and CDR2 SASEGT come from the germline V gene. The junction had 9 bases not matched to a gene; V was cut back by 2 bases and J by 6 bases. For the CDR3, the DNA is TGTGCCAGCAGTGAACCCAGCGGGGGGGACCCTCCCGGGGAGCTGTTTTTT. It encodes CASSEPSGGDPPGELFF.